A single sample gave rise to the 9 T cell receptor beta chains below, sequenced in a study of blood T cell repertoires in COVID-19. This table comes from immunoSEQ multiplex PCR, and its TCRdb copy is limited to in-frame clones, with some not included. The table lists approximately 300,000 clones, around 87% of them singletons, with roughly 2.3% in the top ten. Sequencing input: peripheral blood. These TCRs come from a man aged 18 to 30 with active or convalescent COVID-19.

The chain employs TRBV11-2 and TRBJ1-2, with D unclear. Germline-derived CDR1 and CDR2 are SGHAT and FQNNGV. CDR3 length equals 13 residues. With 6 bases removed from V and 8 bases from J, the gap between germline ends came to 16 bases. The CDR3 nucleotides are TGTGCCAGCAGTTCTATGGCTTCGGGGGGCTACACCTTC. Protein product: CASSSMASGGYTF.

The genes are TRBV28 and TRBJ1-5; the D gene is possibly TRBD1 (5 bases). The germline V gene encodes CDR1 MDHEN and CDR2 SYDVKM. This CDR3 has 14 residues. Trimming stripped 1 base from V and 7 bases from J, with 11 bases between. CDR3 loop: CASSLLGVGQPQHF. CDR3 nucleotide sequence: TGTGCCAGCAGTTTATTAGGGGTAGGGCAGCCCCAGCATTTT.

The chain links TRBV18 to TRBJ1-4, with a tentative D call TRBD1 (6 bases). Trimming removed 4 bases from V and 8 bases from J, with 17 bases in between. The CDR3 is 15 amino acids. Per germline, CDR1 KGHSH and CDR2 LQKENI. CDR3 in amino acids: CASSLDRIGGEKLFF. The CDR3 nucleotides are TGTGCCAGCTCACTAGACAGGATCGGTGGCGAAAAACTGTTTTTT.

V is TRBV25-1 and J is TRBJ2-3; 8 positions agree with TRBD1. This CDR3 contains 15 residues. V lost 0 bases and J lost 7; bases outside the gene matches: 6. The germline gives CDR1 MGHDK, CDR2 SYGVNS. The CDR3 region is CASSEYLDRVHTQYF. The CDR3 DNA follows: TGTGCCAGCAGTGAATATCTGGACAGGGTGCATACGCAGTATTTT.

J is TRBJ2-3 and V is TRBV5-4; D not certain. There are 11 residues in the CDR3. Trimming stripped 3 bases from V and 3 bases from J, with 2 bases between. Germline-derived CDR1 and CDR2 are SGHNT and YYREEE (reference sequence). CDR3 coding DNA: TGTGCCAGCAGCTCTACAGATACGCAGTATTTT. Its protein product is CASSSTDTQYF.

The rearrangement uses TRBV9 and TRBJ2-1, with TRBD2 identical over 10 bases. Trimming cost V 0 bases and J 7 bases; bases outside gene matches: 7. The germline gives CDR1 SGDLS, CDR2 YYNGEE. CDR3 length: 16 residues. The CDR3, as DNA: TGTGCCAGCAGCGTAGTAGGTAGCGGGAGGATTAATGAGCAGTTCTTC. Its translation is CASSVVGSGRINEQFF.

The chain carries TRBV9 and TRBJ2-1; D call uncertain. V lost 0 bases, J lost 6 bases, and 13 bases lay in between. This CDR3 has 15 residues. Germline V gene sequence: CDR1 SGDLS, CDR2 YYNGEE. CDR3 loop: CASSVDLLYSNEQFF. The DNA for the CDR3 is TGTGCCAGCAGCGTAGACCTCCTCTACTCCAATGAGCAGTTCTTC.

V and J are TRBV19 and TRBJ1-2, with D possibly being TRBD1 (5 bases). This CDR3 comprises 14 residues. Trimming removed 7 bases from V and 6 bases from J, with 18 bases in between. Germline CDR1 is LNHDA and CDR2 is SQIVND (reference sequence). The CDR3: CASKDVGGGNGYTF. CDR3 nucleotide sequence: TGTGCCAGTAAGGACGTCGGTGGGGGGAATGGCTACACCTTC.

The chain uses TRBV18 and TRBJ1-2, with 7 nucleotides matching TRBD1. V trimming: 6 bases; J trimming: 3 bases; junction bases outside the gene matches: 16. The CDR3 has 17 amino acids. CDR1 is KGHSH, CDR2 LQKENI, per germline. CDR3 DNA: TGTGCCAGCTCCATTCCGGAAGGGGGCAGTTATTACTATGGCTACACCTTC. Protein product: CASSIPEGGSYYYGYTF. Looking up the rest from reference TRBV18 and TRBJ1-2 gives the full variable domain: NAGVMQNPRHLVRRRGQEARLRCSPMKGHSHVYWYRQLPEEGLKFMVYLQKENIIDESGMPKERFSAEFPKEGPSILRIQQVVRGDSAAYFCASSIPEGGSYYYGYTFGSGTRLTVV.